The 14 T cell receptor beta chains below were found in one sample sequenced in a study of T cell responses to AZD1222 COVID-19 vaccine. Sequencing was performed with immunoSEQ multiplex PCR; in TCRdb, only in-frame clones are kept and a portion is missing. The data hold fewer than 200,000 clones, with roughly nine tenths observed a single time. The material sequenced was peripheral blood, taken 28 days after the second dose of the MenACWY control vaccine. These receptors all stem from an adult who received the MenACWY meningococcal vaccine as a control.

V and J are TRBV30 and TRBJ2-7; 7 bases are shared with TRBD1. The V gene's germline CDR1 is GTSNPN and CDR2 SVGIG (reference sequence). CDR3 length: 13 residues. V was clipped by 4 bases and J by 0 bases; unmatched bases: 3. DNA for the CDR3: TGTGCCTGGAACCGACAGGGCTCCTACGAGCAGTACTTC. It codes for CAWNRQGSYEQYF. Complete variable domain (other parts from reference TRBV30 and TRBJ2-7): SQTIHQWPATLVQPVGSPLSLECTVEGTSNPNLYWYRQAAGRGLQLLFYSVGIGQISSEVPQNLSASRPQDRQFILSSKKLLLSDSGFYLCAWNRQGSYEQYFGPGTRLTVT.

The CDR3 sequence is CSVPTSGTYNEQFF. The CDR3 nucleotides read TGCAGCGTGCCGACTAGCGGGACTTACAATGAGCAGTTCTTC. The genes are TRBV29-1 and TRBJ2-1; TRBD2 matches at 11 bases. Germline-derived CDR1 and CDR2 are SQVTM and ANQGSEA. The CDR3 loop spans 14 amino acids. J was trimmed by 4 bases and V by 6 bases; bases with no gene match: 5.

The chain uses TRBV19 and TRBJ1-5; D may be TRBD1 (5 bases). The CDR3 contains 16 residues. The germline CDR1 and CDR2 sequences are LNHDA and SQIVND (reference sequence). V was trimmed by 5 bases and J by 4 bases, leaving 18 bases between them. The CDR3 loop is CASSPPGRGINQPQHF. The CDR3 bases are TGTGCCAGTAGTCCCCCGGGTAGGGGAATTAATCAGCCCCAGCATTTT. The full variable domain, completed using reference TRBV19 and TRBJ1-5, is DGGITQSPKYLFRKEGQNVTLSCEQNLNHDAMYWYRQDPGQGLRLIYYSQIVNDFQKGDIAEGYSVSREKKESFPLTVTSAQKNPTAFYLCASSPPGRGINQPQHFGDGTRLSIL.

The J gene is TRBJ2-3, the V gene TRBV6-4; D gene unclear. CDR3 size: 12 residues. Trimming removed 0 bases from V and 5 bases from J, with 3 bases in between. Germline V gives CDR1 MRHNA, CDR2 SNTAGT. This CDR3 is CASSDSRDTQYF. DNA for the CDR3: TGTGCCAGCAGTGACTCGAGAGATACGCAGTATTTT.

The chain carries TRBV7-9 and TRBJ1-6; D is unclear. The CDR3 extends over 13 amino acids. Trimming removed 5 bases from V and 9 bases from J, with 11 bases in between. CDR1 and CDR2 (germline): SEHNR, FQNEAQ (reference sequence). The CDR3 loop reads CASSRIDGSPLHF. The CDR3 bases are TGTGCCAGCAGCCGGATCGACGGTTCACCCCTCCACTTT.

The chain employs TRBV6-5 and TRBJ2-5, with D perhaps assigned TRBD1 or TRBD2 (5 bases each). CDR1 MNHEY and CDR2 SVGAGI come from the germline V gene. Trimming took off 6 bases at V and 1 base at J, with 15 bases between the two ends. This CDR3 has 15 amino acids. CDR3 bases: TGTGCCAGCAGCCACCCCGGGGCGGTCCAAGAGACCCAGTACTTC. It translates to CASSHPGAVQETQYF.

The chain recombines TRBV20-1 with TRBJ1-2; D unresolved. This CDR3 has 16 amino acids. Looked up from germline, CDR1 is DFQATT and CDR2 is SNEGSKA (reference sequence). The ends were cut back, 3 bases at V and 6 bases at J, with 23 bases in the middle. CDR3 bases: TGCAGTGCTAGTGCTCTTCGGGTGGGCAGGCGGAATGGCTACACCTTC. It encodes CSASALRVGRRNGYTF.

The rearrangement links TRBV7-8 to TRBJ1-3; possibly TRBD1 for D (5 bases). The germline V gene has CDR1 SGHVS and CDR2 FQNEAQ. V lost 1 base and J lost 0, with 10 bases in between. CDR3 length: 16 amino acids. The CDR3 DNA reads TGTGCCAGCAGCTTAGTGGGAGACAGCTCTGGAAACACCATATATTTT. As protein: CASSLVGDSSGNTIYF.

This clone was observed a single time. This rearrangement joins TRBV5-4 to TRBJ2-2; D possibly matches TRBD1 or TRBD2 (5 bases each). The CDR3 extends over 13 amino acids. Germline V gene lookup returns CDR1 SGHNT and CDR2 YYREEE (reference sequence). V lost 4 bases and J lost 4, with 8 bases in between. The CDR3 bases are TGTGCCAGCAGCGCCGGGACCACCGGGGAGCTGTTTTTT. Its translation: CASSAGTTGELFF.

This sequence joins TRBV5-1 and TRBJ1-4, with D possibly TRBD1 on 5 matching bases. CDR1 and CDR2 from the germline V gene are SGHRS and YFSETQ. CDR3 length equals 16 residues. V gave up 1 base and J gave up 0 bases, with 10 bases separating them. Here the CDR3 DNA reads TGCGCCAGCAGCTTGTGGGGCCGGCCAACTAATGAAAAACTGTTTTTT. Translation gives CASSLWGRPTNEKLFF.

The chain employs TRBV27 and TRBJ1-6; perhaps TRBD1 as D (6 bases). Trimming pared 10 bases from V and 8 bases from J, leaving 12 bases between. The CDR3 length is 12 residues. Germline CDR1 MNHEY, CDR2 SMNVEV (reference sequence). The CDR3 nucleotides are TGTGCCACCCAGGGGTGGGATTCACCCCTCCACTTT. It translates to CATQGWDSPLHF.

The chain uses TRBV11-3 and TRBJ1-1; D uncertain. This CDR3 has 13 residues. Per the germline V gene, CDR1 is SGHNT and CDR2 is YENEEA. V was pared by 1 base and J by 0 bases, with 3 bases between. The CDR3 DNA reads as TGTGCCAGCAGCTTAGGTGTGAACACTGAAGCTTTCTTT. Translation gives CASSLGVNTEAFF.

The rearrangement uses TRBV27 and TRBJ1-4; 9 positions agree with TRBD1. Trimming cost V 0 bases and J 6 bases; bases outside gene matches: 2. The CDR3 totals 15 residues. Per germline, CDR1 MNHEY and CDR2 SMNVEV (reference sequence). Written as DNA, the CDR3 is TGTGCCAGCAGTTTATCTAGGGACAGGGATGAAAAACTGTTTTTT. Encoded protein: CASSLSRDRDEKLFF.

The rearrangement uses TRBV12-3 or TRBV12-4 and TRBJ2-7; D call uncertain. Trimming left V 8 bases short and J 6 bases short, with 8 bases between. The CDR3 consists of 10 residues. Written as DNA, the CDR3 is TGTGCCAGCGGGTACCCCGAGCAGTACTTC. Its translation is CASGYPEQYF.